The 32 T cell receptor beta chains below were found in one sample sequenced in a study of T cells after yellow fever vaccination. TCRdb passed the 5' RACE reads through MiXCR, listing each CDR3 protein once. The repertoire consists of about 360,000 distinct CDR3 sequences, with 6.2% occurring once and the leading ten covering about 15%. This specimen consisted of PBMCs, obtained 5 days after the yellow fever booster vaccination. The receptors stem from a man aged 25-40 years who received the YFV17D yellow fever vaccine.

This clonotype was seen at least ten times. The chain employs TRBV7-9 and TRBJ2-3; D is possibly TRBD1 (5 bases). Trimming shortened V by 4 bases and J by 5 bases, and 13 bases separated the two germline ends. This CDR3 region has 14 residues. The V gene's germline CDR1 is SEHNR and CDR2 FQNEAQ (reference sequence). CDR3 bases: TGTGCCAGCAGCTCACCAGGGATGGGAGATACGCAGTATTTT. It codes for CASSSPGMGDTQYF.

This clonotype was seen ten or more times. This chain joins TRBV6-6 and TRBJ1-1; D unresolved. The CDR3 runs to 12 residues. Germline V lookup: CDR1 MNHNY, CDR2 SVGAGI (reference sequence). Trimming pared 7 bases from V and 4 bases from J, leaving 10 bases between. This CDR3 is CASTSRGTEAFF. CDR3 DNA: TGTGCCAGCACCTCACGAGGCACTGAAGCTTTCTTT.

The gene calls are TRBV5-4 and TRBJ2-1; no clear D gene. Germline CDR1 and CDR2: SGHNT and YYREEE (reference sequence). Between the trimmed V and J ends, which lost 6 bases and 0 bases, there was a span of 13 bases. This CDR3 comprises 15 residues. This CDR3 reads CASTPGRSSYNEQFF. Here the CDR3 DNA reads TGTGCCAGCACCCCCGGACGTAGCTCCTACAATGAGCAGTTCTTC.

This clonotype came up many times. This chain links TRBV5-1 with TRBJ2-3; D remains unclear. V was clipped by 2 bases and J by 1 base, with 11 bases between them. The CDR3 extends over 15 amino acids. Germline V CDR1 and CDR2: SGHRS, YFSETQ. The CDR3 coding sequence is TGCGCCAGCAGCTTTAGGCAGGTTGGCACAGATACGCAGTATTTT. It specifies CASSFRQVGTDTQYF. Variable domain in full (rest from reference TRBV5-1 and TRBJ2-3): KAGVTQTPRYLIKTRGQQVTLSCSPISGHRSVSWYQQTPGQGLQFLFEYFSETQRNKGNFPGRFSGRQFSNSRSEMNVSTLELGDSALYLCASSFRQVGTDTQYFGPGTRLTVL.

The CDR3 spells CSARFQGVEQFF. As DNA, the CDR3 is TGCAGTGCTAGGTTCCAGGGCGTTGAGCAGTTCTTC. The chain recombines TRBV20-1 with TRBJ2-1; tentatively, D is TRBD1 (5 bases). CDR1 is DFQATT and CDR2 is SNEGSKA in the germline V gene (reference sequence). The CDR3 is 12 residues long. The V end was cut by 3 bases, the J end by 9 bases, with 12 bases between.

Only a few counts were recorded for this clonotype. The chain employs TRBV4-2 and TRBJ1-1, with 9 bases aligning to TRBD1. Germline V CDR1 and CDR2: LGHNA, YNFKEQ. The CDR3 consists of 15 residues. With 4 bases clipped from V and 5 bases from J, the junction kept 8 bases outside the gene matches. The CDR3 loop is CASSLTTGGFTEAFF. The CDR3, as DNA: TGTGCCAGCAGCCTCACGACAGGGGGATTTACTGAAGCTTTCTTT.

The chain links TRBV12-3 or TRBV12-4 to TRBJ1-2; the D gene is possibly TRBD1 (5 bases). Trimming cost V 5 bases and J 6 bases, with 16 bases left between them. This CDR3 has 14 amino acids. CDR3 nucleotides: TGTGCCAGCAGTCCCCAGGGAAAAGGGCATGGCTACACCTTC. It encodes CASSPQGKGHGYTF.

This clonotype has a handful of counts. The rearrangement joins TRBV7-2 to TRBJ2-7; D gene unclear. Germline-derived CDR1 and CDR2 are SGHTA and FQGNSA. This CDR3 comprises 12 residues. V was trimmed by 5 bases and J by 5 bases, leaving 10 bases between them. The CDR3 bases are TGTGCCAGCAGCCCCACCGCCCACGAGCAGTACTTC. Translation: CASSPTAHEQYF.

There are many counts of this clonotype. The J gene is TRBJ2-7, the V gene TRBV6-1; possibly TRBD2 for D (6 bases). Germline-derived CDR1 and CDR2 are MNHNS and SASEGT. The germline V and J ends were trimmed by 5 bases and 1 base, with 12 bases remaining between them. The CDR3 spans 14 residues. CDR3 amino acids: CASSRDFGSYEQYF. The CDR3 DNA follows: TGTGCCAGCAGTCGGGACTTCGGATCCTACGAGCAGTACTTC.

A remark on this clonotype: This may be a read error, as it is one base from a much larger clone. This chain connects TRBV20-1 to TRBJ2-7; D remains unclear. Deletions cut 4 bases from V and 1 base from J, with 11 bases between. In germline, CDR1 is DFQATT, CDR2 SNEGSKA (reference sequence). This CDR3 has 13 residues. The CDR3 DNA is TGCAGTGCTACTCTGGAGCTATCCTACGAGCAGTACTTC. Its protein is CSATLELSYEQYF.

This sequence joins TRBV4-3 and TRBJ2-1, with D unclear. Trimming took off 4 bases at V and 3 bases at J, with 13 bases between the two ends. This CDR3 region has 15 residues. Germline loops: CDR1 LGHNA, CDR2 YSLEER. The CDR3 protein is CASSPDEAIYNEQFF. CDR3 bases: TGCGCCAGCAGCCCGGATGAGGCGATCTACAATGAGCAGTTCTTC.

This clonotype was detected a few times. The rearrangement joins TRBV14 to TRBJ2-1, with 7 bases fitting TRBD2. The germline CDR1 and CDR2 sequences are SGHDN and FVKESK. V was clipped by 4 bases and J by 10 bases; unmatched bases: 19. The CDR3 is 17 amino acids. The CDR3 reads CASSPPLAESGAGEQFF. CDR3 coding DNA: TGTGCCAGCAGCCCTCCCCTAGCGGAAAGCGGCGCTGGGGAGCAGTTCTTC.

J is TRBJ2-7 and V is TRBV5-5; 10 nucleotides match TRBD1. This CDR3 region has 16 residues. Looked up from germline, CDR1 is SGHKS and CDR2 is YYEKEE (reference sequence). The junction had 11 bases not matched to a gene; V was cut back by 3 bases and J by 5 bases. CDR3 in amino acids: CASSSLRDRGRNEQYF. CDR3 nucleotides: TGTGCCAGCAGCTCCTTACGGGACAGGGGAAGGAACGAGCAGTACTTC.

This clonotype has only a few counts. This rearrangement joins TRBV2 to TRBJ2-6, with 12 bases fitting TRBD1. The CDR3 loop spans 18 amino acids. Germline-derived CDR1 and CDR2 are SNHLY and FYNNEI. The junction had 8 bases not matched to a gene; V was cut back by 6 bases and J by 2 bases. CDR3 nucleotides: TGTGCCAGCAGGGCGGGACAGGGGGCATTCGCTGGGGCCAACGTCCTGACTTTC. Its protein is CASRAGQGAFAGANVLTF.

This chain's CDR3 is CASGPIYNEQFF. CDR3 DNA sequence: TGTGCCAGCGGGCCCATCTACAATGAGCAGTTCTTC. The chain uses TRBV28 and TRBJ2-1; D is unresolved. CDR1 is MDHEN and CDR2 is SYDVKM in the germline V gene. The CDR3 totals 12 residues. V was pared by 8 bases and J by 3 bases, with 8 bases between. Full variable domain (remainder filled in from reference TRBV28 and TRBJ2-1): DVKVTQSSRYLVKRTGEKVFLECVQDMDHENMFWYRQDPGLGLRLIYFSYDVKMKEKGDIPEGYSVSREKKERFSLILESASTNQTSMYLCASGPIYNEQFFGPGTRLTVL.

This clonotype was seen more than once but under ten times. The chain is built from TRBV23-1 and TRBJ2-1, with 8 nucleotides matching TRBD2. TRBV23-1 is classed as an ORF, of uncertain function. The CDR3 totals 19 residues. Trimming removed 6 bases from V and 3 bases from J; junction bases left unmatched: 19. The CDR3 reads CASRYRGVSGITVYNEQFF. The CDR3 region has the DNA TGCGCCAGCAGATACCGGGGCGTTAGCGGGATCACCGTCTACAATGAGCAGTTCTTC.

This CDR3 reads CASSLERGGDGYTF. The CDR3 nucleotides read TGCGCCAGCAGCTTGGAACGGGGAGGAGATGGCTACACCTTC. The chain uses TRBV5-1 and TRBJ1-2, with D uncertain. Per germline, CDR1 SGHRS and CDR2 YFSETQ. CDR3 length: 14 residues. V was cut by 0 bases and J by 6 bases, with 12 bases left in between.

This clonotype occurred a few times. The rearrangement links TRBV20-1 to TRBJ2-7; D unresolved. Per the germline V gene, CDR1 is DFQATT and CDR2 is SNEGSKA (reference sequence). Trimming removed 1 base from V and 3 bases from J, with 19 bases in between. The CDR3 extends over 16 amino acids. The CDR3 DNA follows: TGCAGTGCTAGAGCTACCTACGACACAAGTTTCTACGAGCAGTACTTC. Translating it yields CSARATYDTSFYEQYF.

This clonotype was detected ten times or more. The chain couples TRBV10-2 to TRBJ2-7, with D possibly TRBD2 on 6 matching bases. Germline V gives CDR1 WSHSY, CDR2 SAAADI. V was cut by 0 bases and J by 7 bases, with 13 bases left in between. This CDR3 spans 14 amino acids. The CDR3 is CASSESPRGTEQYF. CDR3 sequence (DNA): TGCGCCAGCAGTGAGTCTCCTCGGGGGACGGAGCAGTACTTC.

At least ten counts were recorded for this clonotype. The chain recombines TRBV20-1 with TRBJ1-2, with TRBD1 identical over 8 bases. CDR1 and CDR2 (germline): DFQATT, SNEGSKA (reference sequence). The CDR3 runs 14 residues. Trimming cost V 5 bases and J 6 bases; bases outside gene matches: 11. The CDR3 nucleotides are TGCAGTGCTTCCCAGGGGGCGGGTTTGGATGGCTACACCTTC. It encodes CSASQGAGLDGYTF.

The V and J genes are TRBV20-1 and TRBJ2-7, with a possible D match to TRBD2 (5 bases). Trimming left V 3 bases short and J 6 bases short, with 15 bases between. Germline assignment: CDR1 DFQATT and CDR2 SNEGSKA (reference sequence). This CDR3 comprises 13 residues. CDR3 sequence (DNA): TGCAGTGCTAGCGGTCGGGGAGAGACCGAGCAGTACTTC. Its protein product is CSASGRGETEQYF.

This clonotype was detected only a few times. This chain joins TRBV7-2 and TRBJ2-7, with 7 bases aligning to TRBD2. CDR1 is SGHTA and CDR2 is FQGNSA in the germline V gene. The CDR3 sequence is 18 residues long. J lost 4 bases, V lost 0 bases, and 15 bases had no gene match. As DNA, the CDR3 is TGTGCCAGCAGCTTAGCAGCGGGGACTCAATGGGGGTTATACGAGCAGTACTTC. It translates to CASSLAAGTQWGLYEQYF.

The chain is built from TRBV24-1 and TRBJ2-3, with D tentatively TRBD1 or TRBD2 (5 bases each). The CDR3 is made up of 16 amino acids. Trimming left V 4 bases short and J 2 bases short, with 15 bases between. The germline gives CDR1 KGHDR, CDR2 SFDVKD. CDR3 protein: CATSDPHGAYTDTQYF. In nucleotides, the CDR3 is TGTGCCACCAGTGACCCGCACGGGGCCTACACAGATACGCAGTATTTT.

The chain carries TRBV4-2 and TRBJ2-3, with D tentatively TRBD2 (5 bases). Per germline, CDR1 LGHNA and CDR2 YNFKEQ. The length of the CDR3 is 15 residues. V shed 0 bases and J shed 6 bases, with 13 bases lying between them. In DNA form, the CDR3 reads TGTGCCAGCAGCCAAGAGAAGTGGACTTTGGATACGCAGTATTTT. Amino acids: CASSQEKWTLDTQYF.

The V gene is TRBV12-3 or TRBV12-4, the J gene TRBJ1-1; D unclear. V lost 4 bases and J 6 bases, leaving 9 bases between the germline ends. The CDR3 length is 12 residues. Here the CDR3 DNA reads TGTGCCAGCAGTTCGATTTTAGCTGAAGCTTTCTTT. Protein: CASSSILAEAFF.

In this sample, this clonotype turned up a few times. The chain recombines TRBV7-9 with TRBJ2-5, with 8 bases aligning to TRBD1. This CDR3 spans 14 amino acids. V was pared by 5 bases and J by 2 bases, with 4 bases of the junction left unmatched. Germline lookup yields CDR1 SEHNR and CDR2 FQNEAQ (reference sequence). Here the CDR3 reads CASSRTGTQETQYF. The CDR3 DNA follows: TGTGCCAGCAGCCGGACAGGGACTCAAGAGACCCAGTACTTC. The entire variable domain, with the rest obtained from reference TRBV7-9 and TRBJ2-5, is as follows: DTGVSQNPRHKITKRGQNVTFRCDPISEHNRLYWYRQTLGQGPEFLTYFQNEAQLEKSRLLSDRFSAERPKGSFSTLEIQRTEQGDSAMYLCASSRTGTQETQYFGPGTRLLVL.

This clonotype showed up just a few times. CDR3 region: CASLLSSYNEQFF. The CDR3, as DNA: TGTGCCTCGCTCCTAAGCTCCTACAATGAGCAGTTCTTC. The genes are TRBV7-8 and TRBJ2-1; no firm D call. In germline, CDR1 is SGHVS, CDR2 FQNEAQ. V gave up 11 bases and J gave up 0 bases, with 11 bases separating them. The CDR3 consists of 13 residues.

In the case of this clonotype: The junction does not match germline at one end; this may be a read error. The chain uses TRBV5-1 and TRBJ2-7, with D possibly TRBD2 on 6 matching bases. Germline V CDR1 and CDR2: SGHRS, YFSETQ. The CDR3 sequence is 15 residues long. The CDR3 loop is CASSSSAGITYELYF. CDR3 DNA: TGCGCCAGCAGCTCGTCAGCGGGTATAACCTACGAGCTGTACTTC. The complete variable domain, with remaining parts taken from reference TRBV5-1 and TRBJ2-7, reads KAGVTQTPRYLIKTRGQQVTLSCSPISGHRSVSWYQQTPGQGLQFLFEYFSETQRNKGNFPGRFSGRQFSNSRSEMNVSTLELGDSALYLCASSSSAGITYELYFGPGTRLTVT.

The chain joins TRBV28 to TRBJ2-4; perhaps TRBD2 as D (5 bases). The CDR3 is 13 amino acids. Germline V gives CDR1 MDHEN, CDR2 SYDVKM. The V end was cut by 3 bases, the J end by 8 bases, with 11 bases between. CDR3 sequence reads: CASSLEGGDIQYF. CDR3 DNA sequence: TGTGCCAGCAGTTTGGAAGGAGGCGACATTCAGTACTTC.

The chain carries TRBV20-1 and TRBJ2-1; TRBD1 matches 9 bases. Germline V gives CDR1 DFQATT, CDR2 SNEGSKA (reference sequence). The trim removed 2 bases at V and 0 bases at J, leaving 5 bases unmatched. CDR3 length: 16 residues. CDR3 protein: CSARTPQGASYNEQFF. CDR3 DNA: TGCAGTGCTAGAACCCCACAGGGGGCCTCCTACAATGAGCAGTTCTTC.

This clonotype was found many times. V gene TRBV7-9 combines with J gene TRBJ2-7, with a possible D match to TRBD2 (6 bases). V lost 6 bases and J lost 2, with 17 bases in between. Per the germline V gene, CDR1 is SEHNR and CDR2 is FQNEAQ (reference sequence). There are 15 residues in the CDR3. Here the CDR3 DNA reads TGTGCCAGCAGTACCACGGGGGAGAACACCTACGAGCAGTACTTC. Its translation: CASSTTGENTYEQYF. The full variable domain, completed using reference TRBV7-9 and TRBJ2-7, is DTGVSQNPRHKITKRGQNVTFRCDPISEHNRLYWYRQTLGQGPEFLTYFQNEAQLEKSRLLSDRFSAERPKGSFSTLEIQRTEQGDSAMYLCASSTTGENTYEQYFGPGTRLTVT.

This clonotype was picked up many times. The chain links TRBV11-2 to TRBJ2-3, with TRBD2 matching 12 bases. Germline V gives CDR1 SGHAT, CDR2 FQNNGV. J lost 0 bases, V lost 2 bases, and 9 bases had no gene match. This CDR3 has 19 amino acids. The CDR3 sequence: CASSLLAGGLLTSTDTQYF. The CDR3 DNA sequence: TGTGCCAGCAGCTTACTAGCGGGAGGGCTGCTGACGAGCACAGATACGCAGTATTTT.